The clone carrying this TCR beta chain was found many times. Its antigen is unknown. The sample is drawn from a study of breast tumors, draining lymph nodes, adjacent tissues. Study outcomes and limitations: Tumor repertoires ranked between lymph nodes and nontumor tissue in diversity, with V and J gene preferences.

Breast cancer patients provided tissue from their axillary draining lymph nodes. Using its own MiXCR run on the multiplex PCR reads, TCRdb lists one record per CDR3 protein. Seen here are roughly 130,000 distinct CDR3 sequences, 15% to 20% observed once, and the top ten hold around 3.5%. The CDR3 totals 16 residues. Germline CDR1 and CDR2: KGHDR and SFDVKD. Trimming took 6 bases from V and 3 from J, leaving 20 bases between them. The receptor's source is a female donor with breast cancer. Some clones in this sample may be carry-over from other donors' samples. The V and J genes are TRBV24-1 and TRBJ2-7; the D call may be TRBD1 or TRBD2 (5 bases each). Sequencing input: axillary lymph node tissue. The CDR3 sequence is CATSQQDASGRYEQYF. The CDR3 bases are TGTGCCACCAGTCAACAGGACGCGAGCGGTCGCTACGAGCAGTACTTC.